The clone carrying this T cell receptor (beta chain) was detected ten times or more. As yet, its antigen is unknown. A unique molecular identifier was attached to every TCR cDNA molecule. From the 5' RACE reads, TCRdb called clonotypes with MiXCR, one entry per CDR3 protein. The profile shows about 50,000 distinct CDR3 sequences, about 7.4% of them singletons. These data are taken from a study of spatial heterogeneity in lung cancer. Overall study: Some 72 TRACERx patients with early, untreated non-small cell lung cancer donated samples. Fewer alpha-chain than beta-chain sequences were consistently detected.

Study-wide results and limits: The study found ubiquitous expanded tumor TCRs in blood more at resection than follow-up.

Documented time point: blood at routine non-recurrence follow-up after resection. No cell sorting; template was whole RNA from tumor, lung tissue or PBMC. The germline V gene encodes CDR1 SGDLS and CDR2 YYNGEE. This CDR3 spans 15 amino acids. V shed 0 bases and J 7 bases; nucleotides not matched to a gene: 10. The receptor's source is a female donor with early-stage non-small cell lung cancer. The chain uses TRBV9 and TRBJ2-7, with 7 bases that match TRBD2. Sequences were derived from PBMCs, sampled at follow-up. CDR3 bases: TGTGCCAGCAGCGTAGGAAGCGCTTGGGAGGGGGAGCAGTACTTC. It is translated as CASSVGSAWEGEQYF.